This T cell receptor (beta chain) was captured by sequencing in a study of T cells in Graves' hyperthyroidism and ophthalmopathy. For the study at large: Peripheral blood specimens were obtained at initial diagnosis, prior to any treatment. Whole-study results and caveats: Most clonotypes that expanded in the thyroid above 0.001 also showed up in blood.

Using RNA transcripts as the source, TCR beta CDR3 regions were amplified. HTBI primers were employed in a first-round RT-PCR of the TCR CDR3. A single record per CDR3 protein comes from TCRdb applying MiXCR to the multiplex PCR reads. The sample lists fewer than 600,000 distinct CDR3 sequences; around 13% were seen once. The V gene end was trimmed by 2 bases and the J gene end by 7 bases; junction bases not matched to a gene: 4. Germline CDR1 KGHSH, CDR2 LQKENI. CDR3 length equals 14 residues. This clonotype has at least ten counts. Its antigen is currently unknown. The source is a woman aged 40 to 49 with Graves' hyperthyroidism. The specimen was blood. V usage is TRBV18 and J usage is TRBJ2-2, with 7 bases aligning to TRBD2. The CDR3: CASSPRRESGELFF. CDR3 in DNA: TGTGCCAGCTCACCAAGGCGGGAGAGCGGGGAGCTGTTTTTT.